This T cell receptor (beta chain) derives from a study of blood T cell repertoires in COVID-19. Study as a whole: From T cells, B-cell-depleted T cells, or PBMCs came the material, which was cDNA or gDNA.

The CDR3 contains 15 residues. Germline CDR1 is SGDLS and CDR2 is YYNGEE. J was trimmed by 0 bases and V by 2 bases; bases with no gene match: 1. Authors' analysis steps: Counts of nucleated cells, estimated from reference gene primer amplification, were obtained. Sequencing was performed with immunoSEQ multiplex PCR; in TCRdb, only in-frame clones are kept and a portion is missing. V and J calls and clone size are given by that table; D and trimming were obtained from the DNA. This table has fewer than 200,000 clones, approximately 84% appearing once. This receptor was identified in a middle-aged man who had recovered from COVID-19. Sample: peripheral blood. This sequence joins TRBV9 and TRBJ2-1, with 8 bases fitting TRBD2. CDR3 nucleotide sequence: TGTGCCAGCAGCGTTAGCGGGGTCTCCTACAATGAGCAGTTCTTC. Protein: CASSVSGVSYNEQFF.